This T cell receptor (beta chain) was sequenced for a study of CD8 T cells in ankylosing spondylitis. The germline V gene has CDR1 KGHDR and CDR2 SFDVKD. V lost 4 bases to trimming and J lost 0 bases, with 5 bases between them. The CDR3 covers 14 residues. TCRdb independently ran MiXCR on the 5' RACE reads; one entry per CDR3 protein. The sample includes roughly 30,000 distinct CDR3 sequences, more than 25% of them seen just once. The sample taken for sequencing was synovial fluid, either unsorted or a sorted T cell fraction (not recorded which). This TCR came from a male donor with ankylosing spondylitis. The rearrangement links TRBV24-1 to TRBJ2-2; no reliable D call. The CDR3 DNA follows: TGTGCCACCAGTGAAAGGTCGAACACCGGGGAGCTGTTTTTT. This codes for CATSERSNTGELFF.